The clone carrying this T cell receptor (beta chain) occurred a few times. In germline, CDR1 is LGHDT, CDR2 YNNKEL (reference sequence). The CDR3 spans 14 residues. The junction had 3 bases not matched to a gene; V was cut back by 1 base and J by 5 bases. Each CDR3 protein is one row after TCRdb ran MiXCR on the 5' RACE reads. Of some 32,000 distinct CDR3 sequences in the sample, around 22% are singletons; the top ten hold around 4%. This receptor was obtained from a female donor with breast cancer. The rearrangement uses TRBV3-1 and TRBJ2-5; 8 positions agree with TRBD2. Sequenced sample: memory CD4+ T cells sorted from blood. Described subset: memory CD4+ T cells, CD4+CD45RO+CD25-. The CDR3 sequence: CASSQAPSGETQYF. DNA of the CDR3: TGTGCCAGCAGCCAAGCCCCTAGCGGGGAGACCCAGTACTTC.